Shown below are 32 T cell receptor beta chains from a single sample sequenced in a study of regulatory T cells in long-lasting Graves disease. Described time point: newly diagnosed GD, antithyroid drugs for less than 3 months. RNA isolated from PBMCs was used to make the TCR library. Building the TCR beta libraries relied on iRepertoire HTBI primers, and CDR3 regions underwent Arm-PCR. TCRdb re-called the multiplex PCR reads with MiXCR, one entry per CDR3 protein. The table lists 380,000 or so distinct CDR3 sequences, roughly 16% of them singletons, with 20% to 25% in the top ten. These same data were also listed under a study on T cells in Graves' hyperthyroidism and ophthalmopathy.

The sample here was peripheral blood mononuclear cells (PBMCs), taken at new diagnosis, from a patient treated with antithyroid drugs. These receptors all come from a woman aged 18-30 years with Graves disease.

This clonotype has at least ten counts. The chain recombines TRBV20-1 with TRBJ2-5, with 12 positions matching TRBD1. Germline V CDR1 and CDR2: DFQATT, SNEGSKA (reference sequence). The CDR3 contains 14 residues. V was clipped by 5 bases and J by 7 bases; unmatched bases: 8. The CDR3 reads CSARDRGLMGTQYF. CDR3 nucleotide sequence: TGCAGTGCTCGGGACAGGGGGCTTATGGGGACCCAGTACTTC.

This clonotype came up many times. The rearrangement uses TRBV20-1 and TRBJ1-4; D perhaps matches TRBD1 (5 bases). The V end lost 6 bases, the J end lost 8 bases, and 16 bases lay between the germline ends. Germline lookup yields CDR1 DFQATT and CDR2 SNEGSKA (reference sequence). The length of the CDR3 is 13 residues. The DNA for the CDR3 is TGCAGTGCCCCCCGGGGCGGGGGGGAAAAACTGTTTTTT. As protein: CSAPRGGGEKLFF.

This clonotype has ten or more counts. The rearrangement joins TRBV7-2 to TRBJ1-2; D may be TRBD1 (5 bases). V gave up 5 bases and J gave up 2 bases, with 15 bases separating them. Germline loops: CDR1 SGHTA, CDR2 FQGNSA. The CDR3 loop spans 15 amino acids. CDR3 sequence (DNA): TGTGCCAGCAGCCCGGGGACTACACGAAACTATGGCTACACCTTC. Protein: CASSPGTTRNYGYTF.

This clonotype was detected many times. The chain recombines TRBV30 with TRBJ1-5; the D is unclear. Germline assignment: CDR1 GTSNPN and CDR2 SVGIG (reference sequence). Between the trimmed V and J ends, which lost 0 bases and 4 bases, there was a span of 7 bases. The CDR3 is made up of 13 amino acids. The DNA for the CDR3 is TGTGCCTGGAGTGTCGGACCAAATCAGCCCCAGCATTTT. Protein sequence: CAWSVGPNQPQHF.

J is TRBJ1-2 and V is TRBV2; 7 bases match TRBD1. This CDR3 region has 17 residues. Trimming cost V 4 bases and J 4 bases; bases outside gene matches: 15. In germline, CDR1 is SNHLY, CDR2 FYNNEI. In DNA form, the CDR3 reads TGTGCCAGCAGTGGAGTAGGGGGCGATAGGTTCGGCTATGGCTACACCTTC. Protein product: CASSGVGGDRFGYGYTF.

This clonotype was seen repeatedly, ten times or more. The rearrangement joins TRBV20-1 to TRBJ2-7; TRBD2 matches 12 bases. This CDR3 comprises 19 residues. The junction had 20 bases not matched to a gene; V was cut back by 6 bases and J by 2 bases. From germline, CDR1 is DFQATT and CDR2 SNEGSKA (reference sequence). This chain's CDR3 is CSAASGGGTGLAGTYEQYF. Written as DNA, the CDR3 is TGCAGTGCCGCTTCAGGGGGCGGCACCGGACTAGCGGGAACCTACGAGCAGTACTTC.

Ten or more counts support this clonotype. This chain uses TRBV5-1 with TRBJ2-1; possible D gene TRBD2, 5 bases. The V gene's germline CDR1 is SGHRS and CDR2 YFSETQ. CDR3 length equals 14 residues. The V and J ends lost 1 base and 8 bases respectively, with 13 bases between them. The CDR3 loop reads CASSLLSGMDEQFF. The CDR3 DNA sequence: TGCGCCAGCAGCTTGTTGTCCGGGATGGATGAGCAGTTCTTC.

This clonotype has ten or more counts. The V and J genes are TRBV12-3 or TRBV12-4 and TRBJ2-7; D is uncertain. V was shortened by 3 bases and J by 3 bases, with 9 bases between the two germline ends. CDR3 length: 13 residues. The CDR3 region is CASSFARNYEQYF. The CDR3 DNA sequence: TGTGCCAGCAGTTTTGCCCGTAACTACGAGCAGTACTTC.

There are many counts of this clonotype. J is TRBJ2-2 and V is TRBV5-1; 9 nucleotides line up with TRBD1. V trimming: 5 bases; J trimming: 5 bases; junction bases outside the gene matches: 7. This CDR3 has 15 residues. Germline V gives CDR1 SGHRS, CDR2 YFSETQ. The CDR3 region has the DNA TGCGCCAGCAGTTCGGACAGGGGAGGAACCGGGGAGCTGTTTTTT. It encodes CASSSDRGGTGELFF. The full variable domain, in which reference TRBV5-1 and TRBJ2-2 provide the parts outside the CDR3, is KAGVTQTPRYLIKTRGQQVTLSCSPISGHRSVSWYQQTPGQGLQFLFEYFSETQRNKGNFPGRFSGRQFSNSRSEMNVSTLELGDSALYLCASSSDRGGTGELFFGEGSRLTVL.

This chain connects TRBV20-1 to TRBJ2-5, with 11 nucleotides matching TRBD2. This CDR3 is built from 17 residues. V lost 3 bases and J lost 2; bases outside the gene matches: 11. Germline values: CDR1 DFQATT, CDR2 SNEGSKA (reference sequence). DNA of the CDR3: TGCAGTGCTAGGGTCCCTAGCGGGGGGCCCAAACAAGAGACCCAGTACTTC. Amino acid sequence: CSARVPSGGPKQETQYF.

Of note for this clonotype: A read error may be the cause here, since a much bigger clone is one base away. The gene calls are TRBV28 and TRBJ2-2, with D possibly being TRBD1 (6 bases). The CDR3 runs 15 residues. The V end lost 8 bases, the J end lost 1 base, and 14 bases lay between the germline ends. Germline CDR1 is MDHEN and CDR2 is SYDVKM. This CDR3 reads CASGDRFVNTGELFF. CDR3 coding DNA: TGTGCCAGCGGAGACAGGTTCGTGAACACCGGGGAGCTGTTTTTT.

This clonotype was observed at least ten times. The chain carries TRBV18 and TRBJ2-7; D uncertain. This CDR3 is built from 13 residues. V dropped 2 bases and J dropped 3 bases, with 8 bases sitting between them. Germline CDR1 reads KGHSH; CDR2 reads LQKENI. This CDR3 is CASSPEEFYEQYF. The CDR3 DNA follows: TGTGCCAGCTCACCAGAGGAATTCTACGAGCAGTACTTC.

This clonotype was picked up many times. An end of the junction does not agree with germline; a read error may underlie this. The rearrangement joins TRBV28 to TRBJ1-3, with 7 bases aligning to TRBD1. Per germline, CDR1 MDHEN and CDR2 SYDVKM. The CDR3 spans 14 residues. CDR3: CASSPGTVPHLEVF. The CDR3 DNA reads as TGTGCCAGCAGTCCCGGGACAGTCCCTCATCTCGAGGTTTTT.

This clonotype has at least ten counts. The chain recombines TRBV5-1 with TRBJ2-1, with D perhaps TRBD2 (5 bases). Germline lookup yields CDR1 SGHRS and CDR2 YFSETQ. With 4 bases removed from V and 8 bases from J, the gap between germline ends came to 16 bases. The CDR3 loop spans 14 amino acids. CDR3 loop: CASSGSVFGDEQFF. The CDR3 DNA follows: TGCGCCAGCAGCGGTAGCGTTTTTGGCGATGAGCAGTTCTTC.

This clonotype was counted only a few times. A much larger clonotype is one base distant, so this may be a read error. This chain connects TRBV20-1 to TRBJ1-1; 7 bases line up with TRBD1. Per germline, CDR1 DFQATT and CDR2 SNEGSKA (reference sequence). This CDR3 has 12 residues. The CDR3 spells CRVGRGDTEAFF. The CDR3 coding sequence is TGCAGAGTCGGCAGGGGGGACACTGAAGCTTTCTTT.

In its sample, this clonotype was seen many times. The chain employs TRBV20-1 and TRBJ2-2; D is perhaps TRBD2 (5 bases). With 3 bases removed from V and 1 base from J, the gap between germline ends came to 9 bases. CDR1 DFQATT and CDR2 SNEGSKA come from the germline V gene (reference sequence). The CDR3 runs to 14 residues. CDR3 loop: CSASYEGNTGELFF. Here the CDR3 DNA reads TGCAGTGCTAGTTACGAGGGGAACACCGGGGAGCTGTTTTTT.

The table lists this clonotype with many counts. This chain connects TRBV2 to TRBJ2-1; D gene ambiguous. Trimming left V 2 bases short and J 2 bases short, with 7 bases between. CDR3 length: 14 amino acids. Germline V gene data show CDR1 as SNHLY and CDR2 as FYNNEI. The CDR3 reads CASSEFSTYNEQFF. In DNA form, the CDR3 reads TGTGCCAGCAGTGAATTTTCGACCTACAATGAGCAGTTCTTC.

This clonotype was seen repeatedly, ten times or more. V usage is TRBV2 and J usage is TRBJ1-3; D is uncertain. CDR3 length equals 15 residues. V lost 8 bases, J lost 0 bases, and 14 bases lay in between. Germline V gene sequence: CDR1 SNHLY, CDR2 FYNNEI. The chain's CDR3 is CASAAERTSGNTIYF. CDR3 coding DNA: TGTGCCAGCGCGGCCGAAAGGACCTCTGGAAACACCATATATTTT.

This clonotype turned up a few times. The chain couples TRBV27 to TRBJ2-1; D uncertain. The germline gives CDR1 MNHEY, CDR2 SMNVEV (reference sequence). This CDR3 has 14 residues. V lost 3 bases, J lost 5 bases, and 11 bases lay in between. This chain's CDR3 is CASSFSAGNNEQFF. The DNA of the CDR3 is TGTGCCAGCAGTTTCTCCGCAGGAAACAATGAGCAGTTCTTC.

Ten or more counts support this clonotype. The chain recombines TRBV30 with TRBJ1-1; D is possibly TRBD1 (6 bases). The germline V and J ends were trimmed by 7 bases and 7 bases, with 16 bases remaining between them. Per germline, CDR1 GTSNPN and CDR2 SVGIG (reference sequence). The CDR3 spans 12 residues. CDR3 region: CASQRGRVEAFF. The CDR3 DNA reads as TGTGCCTCCCAAAGGGGGAGGGTTGAAGCTTTCTTT.

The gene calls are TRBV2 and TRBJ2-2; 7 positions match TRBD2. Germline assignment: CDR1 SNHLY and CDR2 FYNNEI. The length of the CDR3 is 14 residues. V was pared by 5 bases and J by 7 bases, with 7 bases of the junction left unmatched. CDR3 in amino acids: CASSRGTIHGELFF. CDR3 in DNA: TGTGCCAGCAGTCGTGGGACTATTCACGGGGAGCTGTTTTTT.

The CDR3 loop reads CASKLMAGASYEQYF. The CDR3 coding sequence is TGTGCCAGTAAATTGATGGCAGGGGCCTCCTACGAGCAGTACTTC. The V call is TRBV19, the J call TRBJ2-7; D is perhaps TRBD1 (6 bases). Trimming pared 7 bases from V and 0 bases from J, leaving 16 bases between. CDR3 length: 15 residues. The germline gives CDR1 LNHDA, CDR2 SQIVND (reference sequence).

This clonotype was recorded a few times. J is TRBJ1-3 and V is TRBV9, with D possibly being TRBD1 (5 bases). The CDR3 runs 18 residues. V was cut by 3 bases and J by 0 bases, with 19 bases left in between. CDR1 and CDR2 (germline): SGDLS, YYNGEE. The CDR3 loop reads CASSAEPLTVPSGNTIYF. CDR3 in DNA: TGTGCCAGCAGCGCGGAACCCTTGACAGTACCCTCTGGAAACACCATATATTTT. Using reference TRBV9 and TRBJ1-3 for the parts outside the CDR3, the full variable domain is DSGVTQTPKHLITATGQRVTLRCSPRSGDLSVYWYQQSLDQGLQFLIQYYNGEERAKGNILERFSAQQFPDLHSELNLSSLELGDSALYFCASSAEPLTVPSGNTIYFGEGSWLTVV.

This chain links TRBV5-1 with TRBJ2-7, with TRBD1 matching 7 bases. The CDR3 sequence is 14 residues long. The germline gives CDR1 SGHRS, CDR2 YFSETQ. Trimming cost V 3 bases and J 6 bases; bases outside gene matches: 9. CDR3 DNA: TGCGCCAGCAGCTCCTTGCCGACAGGGACCGAGCAGTACTTC. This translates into CASSSLPTGTEQYF. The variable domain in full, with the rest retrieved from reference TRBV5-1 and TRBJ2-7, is KAGVTQTPRYLIKTRGQQVTLSCSPISGHRSVSWYQQTPGQGLQFLFEYFSETQRNKGNFPGRFSGRQFSNSRSEMNVSTLELGDSALYLCASSSLPTGTEQYFGPGTRLTVT.

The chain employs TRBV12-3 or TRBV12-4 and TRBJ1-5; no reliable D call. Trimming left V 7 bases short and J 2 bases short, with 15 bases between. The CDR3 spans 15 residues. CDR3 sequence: CASTVGRSGNQPQHF. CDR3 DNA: TGTGCCAGCACCGTGGGGAGGAGTGGCAATCAGCCCCAGCATTTT.

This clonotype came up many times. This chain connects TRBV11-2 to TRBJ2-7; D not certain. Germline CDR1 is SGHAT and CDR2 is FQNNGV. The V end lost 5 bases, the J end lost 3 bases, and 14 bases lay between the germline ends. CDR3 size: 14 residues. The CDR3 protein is CASSKPDRLYEQYF. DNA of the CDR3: TGTGCCAGCAGCAAGCCTGACCGCCTCTACGAGCAGTACTTC.

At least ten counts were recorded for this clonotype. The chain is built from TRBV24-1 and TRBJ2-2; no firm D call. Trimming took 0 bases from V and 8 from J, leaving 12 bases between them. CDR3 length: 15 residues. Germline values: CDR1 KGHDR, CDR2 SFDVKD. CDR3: CATSDLHARTGELFF. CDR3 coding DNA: TGTGCCACCAGTGATTTGCATGCCCGAACGGGGGAGCTGTTTTTT.

CDR3 region: CASSLAPGTGASTGELFF. CDR3 nucleotides: TGTGCCAGCAGCTTAGCCCCCGGGACAGGGGCGTCCACCGGGGAGCTGTTTTTT. The chain uses TRBV5-6 and TRBJ2-2; TRBD1 agrees at 10 bases. Germline CDR1 is SGHDT and CDR2 is YYEEEE. V shed 2 bases, J shed 4 bases, and the junction held 11 bases outside the gene matches. The CDR3 covers 18 residues.

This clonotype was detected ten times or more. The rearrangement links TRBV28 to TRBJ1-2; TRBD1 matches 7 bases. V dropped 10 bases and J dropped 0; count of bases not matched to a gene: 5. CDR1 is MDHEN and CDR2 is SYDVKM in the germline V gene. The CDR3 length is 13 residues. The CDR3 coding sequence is TGTGCCAACGCGGACAGGACTAACTATGGCTACACCTTC. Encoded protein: CANADRTNYGYTF.

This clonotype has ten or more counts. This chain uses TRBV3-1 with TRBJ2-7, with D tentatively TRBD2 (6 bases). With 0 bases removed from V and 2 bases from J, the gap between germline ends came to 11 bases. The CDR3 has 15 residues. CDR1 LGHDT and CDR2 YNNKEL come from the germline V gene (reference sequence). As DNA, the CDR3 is TGTGCCAGCAGCCAAGAAGGAGGGGCCCCCTACGAGCAGTACTTC. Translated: CASSQEGGAPYEQYF.

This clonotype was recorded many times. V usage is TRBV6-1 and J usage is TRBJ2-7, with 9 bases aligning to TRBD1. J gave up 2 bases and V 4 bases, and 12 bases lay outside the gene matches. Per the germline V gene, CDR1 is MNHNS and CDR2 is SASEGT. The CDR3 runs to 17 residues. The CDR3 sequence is CASSGLFRDRVTYEQYF. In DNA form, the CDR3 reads TGTGCCAGCAGTGGCCTTTTCCGGGACAGGGTTACCTACGAGCAGTACTTC.

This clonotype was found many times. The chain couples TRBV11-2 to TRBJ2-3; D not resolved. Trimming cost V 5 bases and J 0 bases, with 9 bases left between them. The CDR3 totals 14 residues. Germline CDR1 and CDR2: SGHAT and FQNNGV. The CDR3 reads CASSPLGSTDTQYF. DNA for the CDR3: TGTGCCAGCAGCCCCCTGGGGAGCACAGATACGCAGTATTTT.